This TCR beta chain was observed in a study of blood T cell repertoires in COVID-19. The overall study: Sites in the United States, Italy and Spain provided acute and convalescent COVID-19 samples.

Assay: immunoSEQ multiplex PCR; the TCRdb copy retains only in-frame clones and omits some. Altogether some 230,000 clones are present, around 84% being singletons, with the ten largest covering roughly 5.3%. The CDR3 runs 16 residues. V dropped 0 bases and J dropped 1; count of bases not matched to a gene: 3. Germline CDR1 is LNHNV and CDR2 is YYDKDF (reference sequence). This receptor was identified in a woman aged 60 to 75 who had recovered from COVID-19. The source material was peripheral blood. The chain has TRBV15 and TRBJ2-3; 8 nucleotides match TRBD2. The CDR3 region is CATSRDPGGRTDTQYF. The DNA for the CDR3 is TGTGCCACCAGCAGAGATCCGGGGGGGCGCACAGATACGCAGTATTTT. The complete variable domain, with remaining parts taken from reference TRBV15 and TRBJ2-3, reads DAMVIQNPRYQVTQFGKPVTLSCSQTLNHNVMYWYQQKSSQAPKLLFHYYDKDFNNEADTPDNFQSRRPNTSFCFLDIRSPGLGDTAMYLCATSRDPGGRTDTQYFGPGTRLTVL.